This T cell receptor (beta chain) was identified during a study of technical replicates of blood from four donors. The table came from immunoSEQ multiplex PCR; TCRdb's copy has only in-frame clones and leaves some out. The sample lists approximately 44,000 clones, about 96% occurring once. Sequenced material: T cells isolated from PBMCs. This TCR was recovered from a human donor in good health.

The CDR3 DNA is TGTGCCAGCAGCGTAGCTACGGGGACTCTAACAGATACGCAGTATTTT. This translates into CASSVATGTLTDTQYF. This sequence joins TRBV9 and TRBJ2-3, with D possibly matching TRBD2 (6 bases). The germline V and J ends were trimmed by 0 bases and 3 bases, with 14 bases remaining between them. The CDR3 totals 16 residues. Germline V gene sequence: CDR1 SGDLS, CDR2 YYNGEE.